These T cell receptor beta chains were read from a single sample in a study of CD8+CD57+ T cells in acquired aplastic anemia. Each CDR3 protein gets one entry after TCRdb re-called the reads with MiXCR. There are around 250,000 distinct CDR3 sequences in the sample; 55% to 65% occur only once, and 7.5% to 9% lies in the top ten. Sequenced material: sorted CD4+, CD8+, or CD8+CD57+ T cells (not recorded which) from PBMCs. The receptors here all came from a human donor with severe aplastic anemia or a healthy control (not recorded which). Both conserved end residues are part of each CDR3. A D gene is named only where the DNA matches it firmly. A clone size is listed for some rows: how often the clone was seen (once, few, many), or a class if it is expanded.

>once|NA|TRBV7-4|TRBJ2-6
TGTGCCAGCAGCTCAGGGTTCCCTGGGGCCAACGTCCTGACTTTC
CASSSGFPGANVLTF
>NA|NA|TRBV6-1|TRBJ1-1
TGTGCCACTGGGGGCAGGGGAGGGTTGATGAACACTGAAGCTTTCTTT
CATGGRGGLMNTEAFF
>NA|NA|TRBV10-3|TRBJ1-2
TGTGCCATCAGTGTTGGACAGAGCGACCTCGCAAACTATGGCTACACCTTC
CAISVGQSDLANYGYTF
>many|TRBD1|TRBV6-5|TRBJ2-5
TGTGCCAGCAGGAAAGGGACAGGAACTTTTGGGACCCAGTACTTC
CASRKGTGTFGTQYF
>many|NA|TRBV6-1|TRBJ1-6
TGTGCCAGCAGTGAAAGGACAACGCATTCACCCCTCCACTTT
CASSERTTHSPLHF
>NA|TRBD1|TRBV7-2|TRBJ1-1
TGTGCCAGCAGCTTAGCGCGAGACAGGGGGAGAGCTTTCTTT
CASSLARDRGRAFF
>NA|NA|TRBV24-1|TRBJ1-5
TGTGCCACCAGTGACCCACGGAGGGGGGAGGGTCAGCCCCAGCATTTT
CATSDPRRGEGQPQHF
>NA|NA|TRBV20-1|TRBJ1-2
TGCAGTGCACCGGGCCATTCAAACTATGGCTACACCTTC
CSAPGHSNYGYTF
>NA|NA|TRBV10-1|TRBJ2-7
TGCGCCAGCAGATTAGGAAAGGCTAGCGCCCCCACCTACGAGCAGTACTTC
CASRLGKASAPTYEQYF
>many|NA|TRBV4-2|TRBJ1-1
TGTGCCAGCAGCCAAGATAGGAGAACAGACCTAGGGGCTTTCTTT
CASSQDRRTDLGAFF
>many|NA|TRBV5-1|TRBJ1-3
TGCGCCAGCAGCGGTTCAAGCCCTCCGCGCACCATATATTTT
CASSGSSPPRTIYF
>NA|NA|TRBV19|TRBJ1-1
TGTACCAGTAGCATGTACGCTGAAGCTTTCTTT
CTSSMYAEAFF
>NA|NA|TRBV4-3|TRBJ1-6
TGCGCCAGCAGCCAAGATCGCCCTCAGGGGATACAAAATTCACCCCTCCACTTT
CASSQDRPQGIQNSPLHF
>few|NA|TRBV7-8|TRBJ1-6
TGTGCCAGCAGCTTAGCTGGCGTCAATTCACCCCTCCACTTT
CASSLAGVNSPLHF
>NA|NA|TRBV24-1|TRBJ2-3
TGTGCCACCAGGGAATCAGGGTTCGGTAGAGATACGCAGTATTTT
CATRESGFGRDTQYF
>NA|NA|TRBV7-4|TRBJ1-5
TGTGCCAGCAGCCACCGACAGGTTTTCCATCAGCCCCAGCATTTT
CASSHRQVFHQPQHF
>NA|NA|TRBV9|TRBJ1-2
TGTGCCCGAAGCGTAGAGGGTAGTTACGGCTACACCTTC
CARSVEGSYGYTF
>NA|TRBD1|TRBV5-1|TRBJ1-2
TGCGCCAGCAGCTTAACAGGGGGTAGTAATGGCTACACCTTC
CASSLTGGSNGYTF
>once|NA|TRBV7-6|TRBJ2-5
TGTGCTAGCAGCTTATACCGGCAAGAGACCCAGTACTTC
CASSLYRQETQYF
>many|NA|TRBV5-1|TRBJ2-3
TGCGCCAGCAGAGCCGGAGTCAGCACAGATACGCAGTATTTT
CASRAGVSTDTQYF
>NA|TRBD1|TRBV5-1|TRBJ2-7
TGCGCCAGCAGCTTGGGGGACAGGGATGCGCAGTACTTC
CASSLGDRDAQYF
>once|TRBD1|TRBV2|TRBJ2-6
TGTGCCAGCAGTGCCACCGGGACAGCAGTCTCTGGGGCCAACGTCCTGACTTTC
CASSATGTAVSGANVLTF
>few|NA|TRBV29-1|TRBJ1-5
TGCAGCGTTGGATCCGGTAACCAGCCCCAGCATTTT
CSVGSGNQPQHF
>NA|NA|TRBV7-3|TRBJ1-4
TGTGCCAGCAGCTTGCTTCTTCGCACAGAGAATGAAAAACTGTTTTTT
CASSLLLRTENEKLFF
>NA|NA|TRBV24-1|TRBJ1-5
TGTGCGACGCAGGGCTTGGTACAGCCCCAGCATTTT
CATQGLVQPQHF
>many|NA|TRBV13|TRBJ2-3
TGTGCCAGCAGCGTGACAGGCGGTGGAAAGACAGATACGCAGTATTTT
CASSVTGGGKTDTQYF
>many|NA|TRBV19|TRBJ1-5
TGTGCCAGTAGCAGAGCGGGCAGCAATCAGCCCCAGCATTTT
CASSRAGSNQPQHF
>many|NA|TRBV20-1|TRBJ1-1
TGCAGTGCTAGAGGGGGAGGCACTATGAACACTGAAGCTTTCTTT
CSARGGGTMNTEAFF
>many|TRBD2|TRBV20-1|TRBJ2-3
TGCAGTGCTAGGGGATGGGGACTAGAGGCAGATACGCAGTATTTT
CSARGWGLEADTQYF
>once|TRBD1|TRBV19|TRBJ2-7
TGTGCCAGTAGTACTATCCGGACAGGCGCATACGAGCAGTACTTC
CASSTIRTGAYEQYF
>NA|NA|TRBV18|TRBJ2-5
TGTGCCAGCTCACCACCATCTGCCCAGGGACAAGAGACCCAGTACTTC
CASSPPSAQGQETQYF
>many|NA|TRBV7-9|TRBJ1-2
TGTGCCAGCAGCCCGGGGGCGAACTATGGCTACACCTTC
CASSPGANYGYTF
>NA|NA|TRBV5-1|TRBJ2-2
TGCGCCAGCAGCTTGGCGGGCAGGGCCGGCGCCGGGGAGCTGTTTTTT
CASSLAGRAGAGELFF
>NA|NA|TRBV5-1|TRBJ2-1
TGCGCCAGCAGCGCCCTCGGGACTCCTTCCTACAATGAGCAGTTCTTC
CASSALGTPSYNEQFF
>NA|NA|TRBV7-9|TRBJ2-7
TGTGCCAGCACCCGACTAGATCCGTCCGAGCAGTACTTC
CASTRLDPSEQYF
>NA|TRBD1|TRBV7-2|TRBJ2-1
TGTGCCAGCAGCCGAGGAACAGGGGTGAGGGTGGATGAGCAGTTCTTC
CASSRGTGVRVDEQFF
>once|NA|TRBV10-1|TRBJ2-7
TGCGCCAGCAGTGGTTCGGGCAGGGCGACCCTCTACTACGAGCAGTACTTC
CASSGSGRATLYYEQYF
>NA|TRBD2|TRBV10-3|TRBJ2-1
TGTGCCATCGGGGCAGCGGGGGGCAATGAGCAGTTCTTC
CAIGAAGGNEQFF
>NA|NA|TRBV19|TRBJ1-2
TGTGCCAGTAGTGAGTGGGGGAATACCTATGGCTACACCTTC
CASSEWGNTYGYTF
>many|NA|TRBV6-5|TRBJ1-1
TGTGCCAGCAGTTACCGGGCCGCGGGGACTGAAGCTTTCTTT
CASSYRAAGTEAFF
>NA|TRBD1|TRBV12-3/TRBV12-4|TRBJ2-7
TGTGCCAGCAGTTTAGCCGGACAGGGGGGCGAGCAGTACTTC
CASSLAGQGGEQYF
>many|TRBD2|TRBV10-3|TRBJ2-1
TGTGCCACCGCGGGGGGGCCTCGCAATGAGCAGTTCTTC
CATAGGPRNEQFF
>NA|NA|TRBV7-2|TRBJ2-7
TGTGCCAGCAGCTTAGGCAAAGGAGGCAACAGCGAGCAGTACTTC
CASSLGKGGNSEQYF
>NA|NA|TRBV14|TRBJ1-1
TGTGCCAGCAGCCAACCGGGCAAGGGGGGCAGGTTGACTGAAGCTTTCTTT
CASSQPGKGGRLTEAFF
>NA|TRBD1|TRBV20-1|TRBJ1-5
TGCAGTGCGGGACAGGCCAACCATCAGCCCCAGCATTTT
CSAGQANHQPQHF
>NA|NA|TRBV20-1|TRBJ2-1
TGCAGTGCTAGAGAGAGCCCAGGGAATGAGCAGTTCTTC
CSARESPGNEQFF
>NA|NA|TRBV19|TRBJ2-7
TGTGCCAGTAGGAAAAAGGGGGGGGTGGCCTACGAGCATTACTTC
CASRKKGGVAYEHYF
>few|NA|TRBV7-3|TRBJ2-1
TGTGCCAGCAGCTTAAACTCGAATGAGCAGTTCTTC
CASSLNSNEQFF
>NA|NA|TRBV5-5|TRBJ2-1
TGTGCCAGCACCCGGGGAGGGGGCATGGATGAGCAGTTCTTC
CASTRGGGMDEQFF
>NA|NA|TRBV25-1|TRBJ2-3
TGTGCCAGCAGCGACCTAGGGACCTCAGATACGCAGTATTTT
CASSDLGTSDTQYF
>many|NA|TRBV5-1|TRBJ2-7
TGCGCCAGCAGCTTGGAGGGGATCTACGAGCAGTACTTC
CASSLEGIYEQYF
>once|NA|TRBV2|TRBJ1-6
TGTGCCAGCAGGGTTCAGAGCTCCTATAATTCACCCCTCCACTTT
CASRVQSSYNSPLHF
>many|TRBD2|TRBV28|TRBJ2-3
TGTGCCAGCAGTCCCAGAGGGCTAGCGGATTTCACAGATACGCAGTATTTT
CASSPRGLADFTDTQYF
>many|TRBD1|TRBV24-1|TRBJ1-4
TGTGCCACCAGTGATCACGGGACAGGGCCGTATGAAAAACTGTTTTTT
CATSDHGTGPYEKLFF
>many|NA|TRBV7-9|TRBJ1-2
TGTGCCAGCAGCTTCGAAGGTAACTATGGCTACACCTTC
CASSFEGNYGYTF
>few|TRBD1|TRBV19|TRBJ1-5
TGTGCCAGTAGTATGGGGACAGGGATGGGTGGGCAGCCCCAGCATTTT
CASSMGTGMGGQPQHF